This TCR beta chain originates from a study of spatial heterogeneity in lung cancer. Time point defined: blood at routine non-recurrence follow-up after resection. Only a few counts were recorded for this clonotype. From the 5' RACE reads, TCRdb called clonotypes with MiXCR, one entry per CDR3 protein. Here the sample spans 49,000 or so distinct CDR3 sequences, approximately 12% being singletons. V was pared by 8 bases and J by 3 bases, with 11 bases between. CDR3 length equals 13 residues. Looked up from germline, CDR1 is SGHTA and CDR2 is FQGNSA. V usage is TRBV7-2 and J usage is TRBJ2-4, with D perhaps TRBD1 (5 bases). The sequence came from a male donor with early-stage non-small cell lung cancer. Sequenced here: PBMCs, sampled at follow-up. CDR3 residues: CASAQGDKNIQYF. CDR3 DNA: TGTGCCAGCGCCCAGGGCGACAAAAACATTCAGTACTTC.